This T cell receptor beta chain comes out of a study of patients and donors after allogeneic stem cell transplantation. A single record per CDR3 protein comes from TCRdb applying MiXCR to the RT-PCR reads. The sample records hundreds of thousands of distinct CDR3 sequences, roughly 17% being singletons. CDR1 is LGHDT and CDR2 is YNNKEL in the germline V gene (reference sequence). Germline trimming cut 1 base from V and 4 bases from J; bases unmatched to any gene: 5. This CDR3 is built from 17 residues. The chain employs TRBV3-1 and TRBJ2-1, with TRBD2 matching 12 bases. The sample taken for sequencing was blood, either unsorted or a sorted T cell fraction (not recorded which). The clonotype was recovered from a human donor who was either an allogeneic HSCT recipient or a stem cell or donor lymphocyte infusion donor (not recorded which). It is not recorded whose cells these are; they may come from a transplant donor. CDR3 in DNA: TGTGCCAGCAGCCAAGCCCCTACTAGCGGGAGGTACAATGAGCAGTTCTTC. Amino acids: CASSQAPTSGRYNEQFF.